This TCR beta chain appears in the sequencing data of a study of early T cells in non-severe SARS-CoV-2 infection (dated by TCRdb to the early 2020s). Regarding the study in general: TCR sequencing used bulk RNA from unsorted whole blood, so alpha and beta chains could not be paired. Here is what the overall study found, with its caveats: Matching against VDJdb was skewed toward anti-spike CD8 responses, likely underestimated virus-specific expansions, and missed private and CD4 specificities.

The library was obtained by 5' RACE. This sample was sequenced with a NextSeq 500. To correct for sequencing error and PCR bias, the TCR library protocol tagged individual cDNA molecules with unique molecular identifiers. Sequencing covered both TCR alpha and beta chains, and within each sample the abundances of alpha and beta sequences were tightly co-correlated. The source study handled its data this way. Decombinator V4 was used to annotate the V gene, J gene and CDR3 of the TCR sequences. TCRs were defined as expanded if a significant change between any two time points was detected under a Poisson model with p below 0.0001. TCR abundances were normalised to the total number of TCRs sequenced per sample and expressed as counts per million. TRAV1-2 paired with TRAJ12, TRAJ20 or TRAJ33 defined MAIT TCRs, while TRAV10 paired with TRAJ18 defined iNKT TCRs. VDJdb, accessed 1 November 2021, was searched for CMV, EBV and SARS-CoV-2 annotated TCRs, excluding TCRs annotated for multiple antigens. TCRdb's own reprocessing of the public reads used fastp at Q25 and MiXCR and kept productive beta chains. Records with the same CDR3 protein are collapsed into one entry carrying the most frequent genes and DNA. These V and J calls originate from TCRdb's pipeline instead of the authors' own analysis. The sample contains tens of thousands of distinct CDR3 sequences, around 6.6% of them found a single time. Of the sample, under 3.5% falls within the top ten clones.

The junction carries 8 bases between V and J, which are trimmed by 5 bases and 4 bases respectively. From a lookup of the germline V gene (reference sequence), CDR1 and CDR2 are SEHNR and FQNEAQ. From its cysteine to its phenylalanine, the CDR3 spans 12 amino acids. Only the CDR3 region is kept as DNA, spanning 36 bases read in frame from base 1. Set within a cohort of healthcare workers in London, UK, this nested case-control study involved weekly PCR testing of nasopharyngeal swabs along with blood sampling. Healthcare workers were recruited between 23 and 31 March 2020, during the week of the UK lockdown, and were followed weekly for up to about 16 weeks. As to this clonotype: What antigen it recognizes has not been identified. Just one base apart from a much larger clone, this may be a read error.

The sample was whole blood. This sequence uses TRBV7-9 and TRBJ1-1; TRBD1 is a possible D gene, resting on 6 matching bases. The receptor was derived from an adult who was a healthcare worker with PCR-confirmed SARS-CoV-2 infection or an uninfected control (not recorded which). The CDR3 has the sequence CASSQGGTEAFF. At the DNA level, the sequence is TGTGCCAGCAGCCAAGGGGGCACTGAAGCTTTCTTT. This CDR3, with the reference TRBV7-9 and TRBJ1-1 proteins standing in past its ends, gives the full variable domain DTGVSQNPRHKITKRGQNVTFRCDPISEHNRLYWYRQTLGQGPEFLTYFQNEAQLEKSRLLSDRFSAERPKGSFSTLEIQRTEQGDSAMYLCASSQGGTEAFFGQGTRLTVV.